The 10 T cell receptor beta chains below all came from one sample that was sequenced in a study of CD8+ T cells in alopecia areata. cDNA prepared by RNA extraction and subsequent reverse transcription served as the template for sequencing. Sequencing used immunoSEQ multiplex PCR; TCRdb keeps in-frame clones, though not all of them. The sample includes over 70,000 clones, approximately 70% of them seen just once. Treatment here: oral pan-JAK inhibitor, 5-10 mg twice daily. The source was CD8+ T cells sorted from blood, collected at week 24, from a patient treated with tofacitinib. The receptors shown here come from a human donor with alopecia areata.

The count of this clone is one. V and J are TRBV19 and TRBJ2-5, with TRBD1 identical over 8 bases. The CDR3 length is 13 residues. J gave up 4 bases and V 5 bases, and 3 bases lay outside the gene matches. From germline, CDR1 is LNHDA and CDR2 SQIVND (reference sequence). In DNA, the CDR3 is TGTGCCAGTAGTCCCACAGGGGGAGAGACCCAGTACTTC. It is translated as CASSPTGGETQYF.

The chain combines TRBV27 with TRBJ2-3, with 7 bases aligning to TRBD2. Germline V lookup: CDR1 MNHEY, CDR2 SMNVEV (reference sequence). The CDR3 consists of 14 residues. V was clipped by 4 bases and J by 1 base; unmatched bases: 2. The DNA for the CDR3 is TGTGCCAGCAGTTACACTAGCGGCACAGATACGCAGTATTTT. It translates to CASSYTSGTDTQYF.

The CDR3 sequence: CASSQDSGAYNEQFF. The CDR3 DNA reads as TGCGCCAGCAGCCAAGATTCAGGGGCCTACAATGAGCAGTTCTTC. The genes are TRBV4-3 and TRBJ2-1; weak D call: TRBD1 (6 bases). V was shortened by 0 bases and J by 2 bases, with 8 bases between the two germline ends. The germline V gene encodes CDR1 LGHNA and CDR2 YSLEER. CDR3 length: 15 residues.

The rearrangement uses TRBV27 and TRBJ1-5; TRBD1 agrees at 8 bases. This CDR3 comprises 14 residues. Germline loops: CDR1 MNHEY, CDR2 SMNVEV (reference sequence). V shed 4 bases and J 1 base; nucleotides not matched to a gene: 0. In nucleotides, the CDR3 is TGTGCCAGCAGTTGGACAGGGAGCAATCAGCCCCAGCATTTT. It is translated as CASSWTGSNQPQHF.

The CDR3 sequence: CASSDQGAVEQYF. The CDR3 DNA follows: TGTGCCAGCAGTGACCAGGGGGCCGTCGAGCAGTACTTC. V usage is TRBV25-1 and J usage is TRBJ2-7; 8 bases align to TRBD1. V shed 3 bases and J 6 bases; nucleotides not matched to a gene: 4. In germline, CDR1 is MGHDK, CDR2 SYGVNS. The CDR3 runs 13 residues.

This clone occurred a few times. This chain links TRBV29-1 with TRBJ2-1; D is ambiguous. Germline CDR1 SQVTM, CDR2 ANQGSEA. The CDR3 loop spans 12 amino acids. Deletions cut 5 bases from V and 6 bases from J, with 11 bases between. The chain's CDR3 is CSVREKGNEQFF. The CDR3 nucleotides are TGCAGCGTTAGGGAAAAAGGCAATGAGCAGTTCTTC.

The rearrangement links TRBV9 to TRBJ1-1, with a possible D match to TRBD1 (6 bases). From germline, CDR1 is SGDLS and CDR2 YYNGEE. V was clipped by 7 bases and J by 4 bases, with 14 bases between them. The CDR3 consists of 13 residues. This CDR3 is CASGAGDGTEAFF. For the CDR3, the DNA is TGTGCCAGCGGAGCAGGGGATGGCACTGAAGCTTTCTTT.

The sample holds a few counts of this clone. The V and J genes are TRBV6-5 and TRBJ2-6; TRBD2 is a possible D gene (6 bases). V shed 4 bases and J shed 2 bases, with 9 bases lying between them. The CDR3 runs 15 residues. CDR1 is MNHEY and CDR2 is SVGAGI in the germline V gene. CDR3 DNA sequence: TGTGCCAGCAGTTCGGAGGGCGCTGGGGCCAACGTCCTGACTTTC. Translated, it gives CASSSEGAGANVLTF.

V and J are TRBV6-5 and TRBJ2-1; D possibly matches TRBD1 or TRBD2 (5 bases each). Germline V lookup: CDR1 MNHEY, CDR2 SVGAGI. CDR3 length: 15 amino acids. The germline V and J ends were trimmed by 6 bases and 8 bases, with 20 bases remaining between them. CDR3 in amino acids: CASSRTGQGSDEQFF. For the CDR3, the DNA is TGTGCCAGCAGCAGGACTGGCCAGGGCTCTGATGAGCAGTTCTTC.

The gene calls are TRBV5-1 and TRBJ2-3, with 7 bases identical to TRBD2. Germline-derived CDR1 and CDR2 are SGHRS and YFSETQ. The CDR3 is 14 amino acids. The ends lost 8 bases at V and 2 bases at J; junction bases unmatched: 8. CDR3 residues: CASSAGTYTDTQYF. The CDR3 coding sequence is TGCGCCAGTTCAGCGGGAACCTACACAGATACGCAGTATTTT.